Many counts were recorded for the clone carrying this T cell receptor (beta chain). Its target is unknown. This record comes from a study of T cells after posttransplantation cyclophosphamide. Study outcomes and limitations: Recipient CMV seropositivity and CMV reactivation strongly tracked TRB clonality. Skin or GI-infiltrating T cells shared few TRB sequences with blood. Later blood repertoires were often dominated by clones from the donor CD8+ memory compartment.

The CDR3 loop spans 14 amino acids. CDR1 and CDR2 (germline): MNHEY, SVGAGI. The J segment lost 1 base and the V segment lost 8 bases, leaving 4 bases of the junction unmatched. Busulfan-fludarabine conditioning, marrow transplant, and cyclophosphamide on days +3 and +4 were administered. Clones were sequenced by immunoSEQ multiplex PCR, and TCRdb holds only the in-frame ones, with some missing. The sample shows under 20,000 clones, no singletons; the ten largest hold around 0.5%. The starting material was PBMCs, obtained after allogeneic stem cell transplant with posttransplant cyclophosphamide. V and J are TRBV6-5 and TRBJ2-3; TRBD1 matches at 9 bases. This sequence was found in a female patient in her 30s who received an allogeneic stem cell transplant from a related donor, was CMV-positive, and had no GVHD. Among the T cells, some may be from the graft donor. The CDR3 sequence is CASRRTGGTDTQYF. The CDR3 nucleotides read TGTGCCAGCCGACGGACAGGGGGCACAGATACGCAGTATTTT.